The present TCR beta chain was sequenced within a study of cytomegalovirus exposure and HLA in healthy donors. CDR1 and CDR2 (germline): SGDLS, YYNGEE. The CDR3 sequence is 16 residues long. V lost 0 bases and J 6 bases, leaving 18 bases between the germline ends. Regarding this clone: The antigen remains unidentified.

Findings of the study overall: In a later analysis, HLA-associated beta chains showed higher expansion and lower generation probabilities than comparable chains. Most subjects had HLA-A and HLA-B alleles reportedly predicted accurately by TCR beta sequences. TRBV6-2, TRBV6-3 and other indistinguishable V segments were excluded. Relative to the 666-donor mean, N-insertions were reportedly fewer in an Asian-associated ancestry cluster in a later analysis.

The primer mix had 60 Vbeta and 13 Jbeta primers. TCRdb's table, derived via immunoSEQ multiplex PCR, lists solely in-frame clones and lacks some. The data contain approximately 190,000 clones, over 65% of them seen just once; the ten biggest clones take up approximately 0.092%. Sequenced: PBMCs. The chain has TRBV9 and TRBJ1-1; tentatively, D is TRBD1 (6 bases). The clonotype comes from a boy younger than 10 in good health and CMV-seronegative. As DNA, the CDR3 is TGTGCCAGCAGCGTAGGAGGGGGAAAAGGCGGCGCTGAAGCTTTCTTT. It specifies CASSVGGGKGGAEAFF.